This passage covers 21 T cell receptor beta chains from one sample sequenced in a study of shared clonotypes between healthy human individuals. Assay: immunoSEQ multiplex PCR; the TCRdb copy retains only in-frame clones and omits some. The data contain about 2.1 million clones, around 95% of them singletons. Terminally differentiated effector memory CD45RA+ cells were left out of the naive CD8 fraction, which was CD45RO-negative and positively selected for CCR7. The sequenced sample consisted of naive CD8+ T cells from PBMCs. The source of these receptors is a man aged 18 to 30 in good health. Some clones in this sample may be carry-over from other donors' samples.

The CDR3 region has the DNA TGTGCCAGCAGTGAACAGACAGGGGCCGAAAACTACGAGCAGTACTTC. It specifies CASSEQTGAENYEQYF. The gene calls are TRBV27 and TRBJ2-7, with TRBD1 identical over 8 bases. The CDR3 length is 16 residues. Trimming took 5 bases from V and 3 from J; bases not matched to a gene: 12. The germline V gene has CDR1 MNHEY and CDR2 SMNVEV (reference sequence).

The V gene is TRBV19, the J gene TRBJ1-2; maybe TRBD1 (6 bases). This CDR3 has 12 amino acids. Germline V gene lookup returns CDR1 LNHDA and CDR2 SQIVND (reference sequence). The germline V and J ends were trimmed by 9 bases and 4 bases, with 12 bases remaining between them. The CDR3 here is CASLTGGYGYTF. The CDR3 DNA reads as TGTGCCAGCTTGACAGGAGGCTATGGCTACACCTTC.

V gene TRBV4-1 combines with J gene TRBJ2-3, with D perhaps matching TRBD2 (5 bases). The CDR3 length is 16 residues. The germline V gene encodes CDR1 MGHRA and CDR2 YSYEKL. V was cut by 0 bases and J by 0 bases, with 10 bases left in between. CDR3 sequence reads: CASSQDPGFSTDTQYF. In DNA, the CDR3 is TGCGCCAGCAGCCAAGATCCGGGGTTTAGCACAGATACGCAGTATTTT.

V is TRBV27 and J is TRBJ2-2, with D maybe TRBD1 (6 bases). Germline V gene sequence: CDR1 MNHEY, CDR2 SMNVEV (reference sequence). The CDR3 is made up of 13 amino acids. V lost 7 bases, J lost 6 bases, and 12 bases lay in between. As DNA, the CDR3 is TGTGCCAGCACGGGTTGGGGGCCCGGGGAGCTGTTTTTT. It codes for CASTGWGPGELFF.

This chain joins TRBV11-1 and TRBJ2-7; 11 positions agree with TRBD1. The V and J ends lost 5 bases and 0 bases, in that order; junction bases with no gene match: 6. Germline CDR1 SGHAT, CDR2 FQDESV (reference sequence). This CDR3 comprises 16 residues. The CDR3 here is CASSPRDRGISYEQYF. CDR3 nucleotide sequence: TGTGCCAGCAGCCCCAGGGACAGGGGGATCTCCTACGAGCAGTACTTC.

Turning to this clone: Other DNA sequences within the sample encode an identical CDR3. This chain connects TRBV27 to TRBJ2-7; no clear D gene. Trimming took off 3 bases at V and 4 bases at J, with 10 bases between the two ends. The CDR3 runs 13 residues. Per the germline V gene, CDR1 is MNHEY and CDR2 is SMNVEV (reference sequence). CDR3 residues: CASSFGVAYEQYF. CDR3 sequence (DNA): TGTGCCAGCAGTTTCGGCGTTGCTTACGAGCAGTACTTC.

The V call is TRBV14, the J call TRBJ2-5, with D perhaps being TRBD1 or TRBD2 (7 bases each). CDR3 length equals 14 residues. The germline V and J ends were trimmed by 6 bases and 7 bases, with 18 bases remaining between them. CDR1 SGHDN and CDR2 FVKESK come from the germline V gene. As DNA, the CDR3 is TGTGCCAGCAGGTCCAGGGGGGGATACGGGACCCAGTACTTC. This translates into CASRSRGGYGTQYF.

This chain links TRBV6-6 with TRBJ2-7; possibly TRBD1 or TRBD2 for D (5 bases each). Germline values: CDR1 MNHNY, CDR2 SVGAGI (reference sequence). The length of the CDR3 is 14 residues. V dropped 5 bases and J dropped 6 bases, with 17 bases sitting between them. CDR3 sequence reads: CASSHRDPGPEQYF. The CDR3 nucleotides are TGTGCCAGCAGTCACCGGGACCCAGGGCCCGAGCAGTACTTC.

As for this clone: The sample carries other DNA sequences with the same CDR3. The rearrangement uses TRBV27 and TRBJ2-1, with TRBD2 matching over 8 bases. V was clipped by 0 bases and J by 3 bases; unmatched bases: 4. The length of the CDR3 is 16 residues. The germline CDR1 and CDR2 sequences are MNHEY and SMNVEV (reference sequence). CDR3 sequence reads: CASSLSLGTSYNEQFF. The DNA of the CDR3 is TGTGCCAGCAGTTTATCTCTCGGGACTAGCTACAATGAGCAGTTCTTC.

The gene calls are TRBV2 and TRBJ1-1; a weak D match, TRBD1 (6 bases). This CDR3 is 14 amino acids long. The germline V and J ends were trimmed by 2 bases and 3 bases, with 10 bases remaining between them. From germline, CDR1 is SNHLY and CDR2 FYNNEI. DNA for the CDR3: TGTGCCAGCAGTGAACCGGGGGCTTACACTGAAGCTTTCTTT. Encoded protein: CASSEPGAYTEAFF.

The chain recombines TRBV9 with TRBJ2-2; 8 nucleotides match TRBD1. The CDR3 has 15 residues. V lost 4 bases, J lost 3 bases, and 5 bases stayed unmatched. Germline CDR1 SGDLS, CDR2 YYNGEE. For the CDR3, the DNA is TGTGCCAGCAGCCTGACAGGGGCCGACACCGGGGAGCTGTTTTTT. Translation gives CASSLTGADTGELFF.

This chain links TRBV6-5 with TRBJ2-3, with D tentatively TRBD1 (5 bases). V lost 1 base and J lost 2, with 10 bases in between. There are 15 residues in the CDR3. Germline lookup yields CDR1 MNHEY and CDR2 SVGAGI. The CDR3 bases are TGTGCCAGCAGTTACTTGGATGGGGCCACAGATACGCAGTATTTT. It is translated as CASSYLDGATDTQYF.

V is TRBV6-5 and J is TRBJ1-2; TRBD1 agrees at 11 bases. Germline trimming cut 5 bases from V and 2 bases from J; bases unmatched to any gene: 4. The length of the CDR3 is 15 residues. The V gene's germline CDR1 is MNHEY and CDR2 SVGAGI. The DNA of the CDR3 is TGTGCCAGCAGTCCCAGGACAGGGGGCAACTATGGCTACACCTTC. It codes for CASSPRTGGNYGYTF.

The chain links TRBV11-2 to TRBJ1-2, with D possibly matching TRBD1 (6 bases). This CDR3 has 15 residues. Germline-derived CDR1 and CDR2 are SGHAT and FQNNGV. Trimming removed 5 bases from V and 4 bases from J, with 17 bases in between. The CDR3 sequence: CASSLGRGALYGYTF. Here the CDR3 DNA reads TGTGCCAGCAGCCTGGGGAGGGGGGCACTCTATGGCTACACCTTC.

The chain recombines TRBV7-9 with TRBJ2-7; no definite D call. The CDR3 loop spans 13 amino acids. Germline V gene data show CDR1 as SEHNR and CDR2 as FQNEAQ (reference sequence). V lost 4 bases to trimming and J lost 7 bases, with 14 bases between them. Written as DNA, the CDR3 is TGTGCCAGCAGCTCCCGGAGCGATGCGGAGCAGTACTTC. It is translated as CASSSRSDAEQYF.

The chain is built from TRBV27 and TRBJ2-7; possibly TRBD2 for D (5 bases). The CDR3 extends over 13 amino acids. Germline V lookup: CDR1 MNHEY, CDR2 SMNVEV (reference sequence). Trimming left V 3 bases short and J 2 bases short, with 8 bases between. The chain's CDR3 is CASSFGMPYEQYF. For the CDR3, the DNA is TGTGCCAGCAGTTTCGGGATGCCCTACGAGCAGTACTTC.

CDR3 sequence reads: CASIPGSLYAEAFF. The CDR3 DNA is TGTGCCAGCATCCCAGGGTCCCTGTACGCTGAAGCTTTCTTT. V is TRBV6-5 and J is TRBJ1-1, with D maybe TRBD1 (5 bases). Germline V lookup: CDR1 MNHEY, CDR2 SVGAGI. The CDR3 runs to 14 residues. The ends were cut back, 7 bases at V and 6 bases at J, with 18 bases in the middle.

The V call is TRBV4-1, the J call TRBJ2-5; D possibly corresponds to TRBD2 (6 bases). The CDR3 has 14 amino acids. The germline V and J ends were trimmed by 6 bases and 1 base, with 12 bases remaining between them. The germline V gene has CDR1 MGHRA and CDR2 YSYEKL. CDR3 in amino acids: CASRILATQETQYF. For the CDR3, the DNA is TGCGCCAGCAGGATACTAGCAACCCAAGAGACCCAGTACTTC.

The chain employs TRBV9 and TRBJ1-2, with D possibly TRBD1 on 6 matching bases. The CDR3 covers 16 residues. Trimming left V 2 bases short and J 2 bases short, with 16 bases between. Per the germline V gene, CDR1 is SGDLS and CDR2 is YYNGEE. The CDR3 loop is CASSVSPSQGNYGYTF. Written as DNA, the CDR3 is TGTGCCAGCAGCGTGAGCCCTTCTCAGGGGAACTATGGCTACACCTTC.

This clone was recorded only once. V is TRBV7-8 and J is TRBJ2-1, with a tentative D call TRBD2 (6 bases). The V gene's germline CDR1 is SGHVS and CDR2 FQNEAQ. The CDR3 extends over 15 amino acids. V gave up 5 bases and J gave up 8 bases, with 19 bases separating them. CDR3 coding DNA: TGTGCCAGCAGCCCCCTCCGGGGGAGTTTTTATGAGCAGTTCTTC. Translated: CASSPLRGSFYEQFF. The entire variable domain, with the rest obtained from reference TRBV7-8 and TRBJ2-1, is as follows: GAGVSQSPRYKVAKRGQDVALRCDPISGHVSLFWYQQALGQGPEFLTYFQNEAQLDKSGLPSDRFFAERPEGSVSTLKIQRTQQEDSAVYLCASSPLRGSFYEQFFGPGTRLTVL.

This chain uses TRBV27 with TRBJ1-5, with TRBD1 as a possible D gene (6 bases). CDR1 MNHEY and CDR2 SMNVEV come from the germline V gene (reference sequence). CDR3 length: 17 residues. V lost 6 bases, J lost 3 bases, and 21 bases lay in between. The CDR3 loop is CASRMVVGGRDNQPQHF. CDR3 nucleotides: TGTGCCAGCAGGATGGTTGTTGGGGGGCGCGACAATCAGCCCCAGCATTTT.